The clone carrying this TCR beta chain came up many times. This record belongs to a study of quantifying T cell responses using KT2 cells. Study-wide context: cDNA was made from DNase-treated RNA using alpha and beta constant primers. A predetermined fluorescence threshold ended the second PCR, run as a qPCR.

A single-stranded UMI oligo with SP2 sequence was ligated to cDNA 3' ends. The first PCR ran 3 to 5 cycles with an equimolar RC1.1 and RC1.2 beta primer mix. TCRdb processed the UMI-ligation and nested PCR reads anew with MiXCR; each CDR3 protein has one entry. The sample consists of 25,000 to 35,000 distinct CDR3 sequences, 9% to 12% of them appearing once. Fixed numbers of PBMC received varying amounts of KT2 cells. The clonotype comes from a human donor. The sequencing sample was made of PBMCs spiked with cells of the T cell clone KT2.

The CDR3 coding sequence is TGCAGTGCTAGTGATATACCGGGACAGGGTGCACTGCGGGGTCGAGGCTACACCTTC. It encodes CSASDIPGQGALRGRGYTF. This rearrangement joins TRBV20-1 to TRBJ1-2; TRBD1 agrees at 9 bases. V trimming: 3 bases; J trimming: 8 bases; junction bases outside the gene matches: 25. The V gene's germline CDR1 is DFQATT and CDR2 SNEGSKA (reference sequence). This CDR3 has 19 amino acids.